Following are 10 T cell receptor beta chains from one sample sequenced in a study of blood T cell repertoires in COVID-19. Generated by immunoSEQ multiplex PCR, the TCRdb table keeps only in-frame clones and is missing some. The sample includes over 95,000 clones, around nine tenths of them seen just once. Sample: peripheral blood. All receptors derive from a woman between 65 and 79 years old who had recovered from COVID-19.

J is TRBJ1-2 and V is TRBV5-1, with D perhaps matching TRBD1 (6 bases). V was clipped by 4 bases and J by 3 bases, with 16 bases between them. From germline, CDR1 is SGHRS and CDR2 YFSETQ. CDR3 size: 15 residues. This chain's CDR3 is CASSARQVGDYGYTF. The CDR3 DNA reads TGCGCCAGCAGCGCCCGACAGGTCGGGGACTATGGCTACACCTTC.

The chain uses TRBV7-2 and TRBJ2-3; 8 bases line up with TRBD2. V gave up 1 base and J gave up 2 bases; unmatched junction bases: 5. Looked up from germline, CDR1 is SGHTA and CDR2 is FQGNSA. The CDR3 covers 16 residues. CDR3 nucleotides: TGTGCCAGCAGCTTAGACGGGAGGGCCACCACAGATACGCAGTATTTT. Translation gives CASSLDGRATTDTQYF.

The CDR3 DNA reads TGTGCCAGCAGCCCTCGTCTCAATCAGCCCCAGCATTTT. Protein product: CASSPRLNQPQHF. The chain employs TRBV3-1 (or the pseudogene TRBV3-2) and TRBJ1-5; the D is unclear. The V gene lost 4 bases and the J gene lost 3 bases, with 7 bases spanning the gap. This CDR3 has 13 residues. The germline V gene has CDR1 LGHDT and CDR2 YNNKEL (reference sequence).

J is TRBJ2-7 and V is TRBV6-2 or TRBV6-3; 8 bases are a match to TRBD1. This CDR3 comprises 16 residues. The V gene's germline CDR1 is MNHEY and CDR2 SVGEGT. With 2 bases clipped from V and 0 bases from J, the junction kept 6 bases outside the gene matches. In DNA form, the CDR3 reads TGTGCCAGCAGTTACCCAGGGGGCGTATTCTCCTACGAGCAGTACTTC. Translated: CASSYPGGVFSYEQYF.

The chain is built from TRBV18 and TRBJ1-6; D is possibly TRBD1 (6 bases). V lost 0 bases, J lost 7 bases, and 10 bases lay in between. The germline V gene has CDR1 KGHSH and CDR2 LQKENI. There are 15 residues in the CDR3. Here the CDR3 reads CASSPPAGANSPLHF. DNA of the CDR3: TGTGCCAGCTCACCACCCGCGGGGGCGAATTCACCCCTCCACTTT.

CDR3 loop: CASSLLAGNEQFF. For the CDR3, the DNA is TGTGCCAGCAGTTTACTAGCGGGGAATGAGCAGTTCTTC. This chain connects TRBV12-3 or TRBV12-4 to TRBJ2-1, with TRBD2 matching 9 bases. With 2 bases clipped from V and 7 bases from J, the junction kept 0 bases outside the gene matches. The CDR3 extends over 13 amino acids.

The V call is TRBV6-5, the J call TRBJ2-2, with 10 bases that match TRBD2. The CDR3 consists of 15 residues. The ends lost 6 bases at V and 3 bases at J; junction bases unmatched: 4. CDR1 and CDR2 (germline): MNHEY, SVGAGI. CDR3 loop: CASSYGLADTGELFF. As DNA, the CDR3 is TGTGCCAGCAGCTACGGACTAGCGGACACCGGGGAGCTGTTTTTT.

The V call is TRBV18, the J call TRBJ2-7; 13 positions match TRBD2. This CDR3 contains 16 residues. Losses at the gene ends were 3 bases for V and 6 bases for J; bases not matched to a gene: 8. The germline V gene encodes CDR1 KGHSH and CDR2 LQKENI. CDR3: CASSPPGLAGVPEQYF. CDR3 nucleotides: TGTGCCAGCTCACCCCCAGGACTAGCGGGGGTCCCCGAGCAGTACTTC. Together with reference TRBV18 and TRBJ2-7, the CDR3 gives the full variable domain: NAGVMQNPRHLVRRRGQEARLRCSPMKGHSHVYWYRQLPEEGLKFMVYLQKENIIDESGMPKERFSAEFPKEGPSILRIQQVVRGDSAAYFCASSPPGLAGVPEQYFGPGTRLTVT.

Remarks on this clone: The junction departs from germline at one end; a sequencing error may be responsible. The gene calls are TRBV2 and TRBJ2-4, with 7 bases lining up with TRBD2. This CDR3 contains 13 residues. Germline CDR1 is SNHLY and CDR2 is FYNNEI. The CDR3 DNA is TGTGCCAGCATTGAAGAGCGGGGAAACATTCAGTACTTC. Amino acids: CASIEERGNIQYF.

The CDR3 nucleotides are TGTGCCAGCAGCCATACAAGGCTAGCGGGGATCACAGATACGCAGTATTTT. The encoded protein is CASSHTRLAGITDTQYF. The chain employs TRBV3-1 (or the pseudogene TRBV3-2) and TRBJ2-3, with 9 nucleotides matching TRBD2. Germline V CDR1 and CDR2: LGHDT, YNNKEL (reference sequence). Losses at the gene ends were 3 bases for V and 2 bases for J; bases not matched to a gene: 9. CDR3 length equals 17 residues.